These 32 T cell receptor beta chains came from one sample sequenced in a study of CD8+ T cells in alopecia areata (dated by TCRdb to the late 2010s). The library was produced with the immunoSEQ multiplex PCR assay. RNA was extracted from all samples and reverse transcribed into cDNA, which served as template for TCR sequencing. What TCRdb holds here is the immuneACCESS table cut down to in-frame rearrangements. Part of the clones is not present; checked against another copy, under half of the missing clones reflect an unresolved V gene, and the others are unexplained. The sample data list approximately 150,000 clones, and about 60% of these were observed just once. 4.8% of the sample is in the top ten clones. Sequenced: CD4+ T cells sorted from blood. The receptors were gathered from a human donor in good health.

This chain joins TRBV5-6 and TRBJ2-6, with D unclear. Germline CDR1 SGHDT, CDR2 YYEEEE. This CDR3 spans 15 amino acids. With 4 bases removed from V and 9 bases from J, the gap between germline ends came to 17 bases. The CDR3 coding sequence is TGTGCCAGCAGCCCAGAGTTCGTCGCATACAACGTCCTGACTTTC. This translates into CASSPEFVAYNVLTF.

This clone was detected only a few times. The V and J genes are TRBV4-2 and TRBJ2-6; perhaps TRBD1 as D (6 bases). The CDR3 has 17 residues. Germline lookup yields CDR1 LGHNA and CDR2 YNFKEQ. V was cut by 4 bases and J by 0 bases, with 13 bases left in between. The chain's CDR3 is CASSPGTLSSGANVLTF. The CDR3 DNA is TGTGCCAGCAGCCCGGGGACACTCTCCTCTGGGGCCAACGTCCTGACTTTC.

The chain combines TRBV27 with TRBJ2-5, with D perhaps assigned TRBD1 or TRBD2 (5 bases each). Trimming stripped 1 base from V and 7 bases from J, with 16 bases between. Germline V CDR1 and CDR2: MNHEY, SMNVEV (reference sequence). The CDR3 runs to 15 residues. Written as DNA, the CDR3 is TGTGCCAGCAGTTTATTTTGGGGGTCAGAATCGACCCAGTACTTC. The encoded protein is CASSLFWGSESTQYF.

The rearrangement uses TRBV11-1 and TRBJ2-4; D is possibly TRBD2 (5 bases). V dropped 5 bases and J dropped 6 bases, with 8 bases sitting between them. The CDR3 runs to 12 residues. Germline V gives CDR1 SGHAT, CDR2 FQDESV (reference sequence). The CDR3 sequence: CASSLAGNIQYF. In DNA, the CDR3 is TGTGCCAGCAGCCTGGCGGGAAACATTCAGTACTTC.

The chain combines TRBV6-5 with TRBJ1-5; TRBD1 agrees at 8 bases. The CDR3 is made up of 15 amino acids. V was pared by 4 bases and J by 3 bases, with 5 bases of the junction left unmatched. Per the germline V gene, CDR1 is MNHEY and CDR2 is SVGAGI. The CDR3 loop reads CASSSDRGYNQPQHF. CDR3 coding DNA: TGTGCCAGCAGTTCCGACAGGGGATACAATCAGCCCCAGCATTTT.

The genes are TRBV28 and TRBJ2-5; D call uncertain. The J call may be mistaken, given a closer DNA end match to TRBJ2-7. The length of the CDR3 is 12 residues. Germline CDR1 reads MDHEN; CDR2 reads SYDVKM. CDR3 nucleotide sequence: TGTGCCAGCGCCGTGACAATATACGAGCAGTACTTC. This translates into CASAVTIYEQYF.

This clone was seen at least ten times. The chain carries TRBV7-2 and TRBJ2-3; D remains unclear. The CDR3 spans 12 residues. CDR1 and CDR2 from the germline V gene are SGHTA and FQGNSA. V was shortened by 8 bases and J by 4 bases, with 10 bases between the two germline ends. The CDR3 sequence is CASRPRADTQYF. The CDR3 nucleotides are TGTGCCAGCCGACCGCGAGCAGATACGCAGTATTTT.

This chain uses TRBV18 with TRBJ2-2; 10 positions match TRBD2. Germline assignment: CDR1 KGHSH and CDR2 LQKENI. CDR3 length: 15 amino acids. J gave up 1 base and V 8 bases, and 4 bases lay outside the gene matches. CDR3 bases: TGTGCCAGCCTAGCGGGAGCGAGGAACACCGGGGAGCTGTTTTTT. Translating it yields CASLAGARNTGELFF.

The genes are TRBV30 and TRBJ2-5; D is undetermined. Trimming took 0 bases from V and 0 from J, leaving 11 bases between them. Germline V gene sequence: CDR1 GTSNPN, CDR2 SVGIG (reference sequence). The CDR3 covers 15 residues. The CDR3 sequence is CAWSVGQMYQETQYF. CDR3 sequence (DNA): TGTGCCTGGAGTGTAGGCCAGATGTACCAAGAGACCCAGTACTTC.

The genes are TRBV4-1 and TRBJ1-5; D is undetermined. V was trimmed by 1 base and J by 4 bases, leaving 11 bases between them. Germline loops: CDR1 MGHRA, CDR2 YSYEKL. The CDR3 is made up of 15 amino acids. The CDR3 spells CASSQVVVGNQPQHF. CDR3 DNA sequence: TGCGCCAGCAGCCAAGTTGTGGTCGGGAATCAGCCCCAGCATTTT.

In nucleotides, the CDR3 is TGCGCCAGCAGGCGGCGAGCGGGCACCGGGGAGCTGTTTTTT. Its protein product is CASRRRAGTGELFF. V usage is TRBV4-1 and J usage is TRBJ2-2; perhaps TRBD2 as D (6 bases). CDR3 length: 14 amino acids. V shed 6 bases and J shed 4 bases, with 12 bases lying between them. The germline V gene encodes CDR1 MGHRA and CDR2 YSYEKL.

CDR3 region: CASSTGGDRGYTF. The CDR3 DNA follows: TGTGCCAGCAGCACAGGGGGTGATCGTGGCTACACCTTC. The chain links TRBV6-1 to TRBJ1-2, with 8 bases aligning to TRBD1. The V gene end was trimmed by 6 bases and the J gene end by 7 bases; junction bases not matched to a gene: 7. The CDR3 sequence is 13 residues long. Germline V gene data show CDR1 as MNHNS and CDR2 as SASEGT.

The chain employs TRBV29-1 and TRBJ2-5, with 10 bases fitting TRBD1. The ends lost 6 bases at V and 5 bases at J; junction bases unmatched: 15. The CDR3 is made up of 16 amino acids. Germline assignment: CDR1 SQVTM and CDR2 ANQGSEA. The CDR3 sequence is CSVVAGGQGSWETQYF. In nucleotides, the CDR3 is TGCAGCGTCGTCGCTGGGGGACAGGGGTCCTGGGAGACCCAGTACTTC.

Worth noting for this clone: The junction does not match germline at one end; this may be a read error. This CDR3 reads CASSQEHRLLNTEALF. In DNA, the CDR3 is TGCGCCAGCAGTCAAGAGCACAGGCTTCTGAACACTGAAGCTCTCTTT. The genes are TRBV23-1 and TRBJ1-1, with D perhaps matching TRBD1 (5 bases). TRBV23-1 is classed as an ORF, of uncertain function. The CDR3 covers 16 residues.

This clone has just a few counts. This chain joins TRBV7-2 and TRBJ2-3, with a possible D match to TRBD2 (6 bases). CDR1 is SGHTA, CDR2 FQGNSA, per germline. With 7 bases removed from V and 2 bases from J, the gap between germline ends came to 16 bases. This CDR3 has 15 residues. CDR3 sequence: CASTRKGGTTDTQYF. Here the CDR3 DNA reads TGTGCCAGCACCAGAAAGGGCGGGACCACAGATACGCAGTATTTT. Full variable domain (remainder filled in from reference TRBV7-2 and TRBJ2-3): GAGVSQSPSNKVTEKGKDVELRCDPISGHTALYWYRQSLGQGLEFLIYFQGNSAPDKSGLPSDRFSAERTGGSVSTLTIQRTQQEDSAVYLCASTRKGGTTDTQYFGPGTRLTVL.

This chain joins TRBV2 and TRBJ1-2; a possible D gene is TRBD1 (5 bases). The V end lost 3 bases, the J end lost 1 base, and 12 bases lay between the germline ends. Germline lookup yields CDR1 SNHLY and CDR2 FYNNEI. The CDR3 totals 15 residues. The CDR3 is CASSDRATGNYGYTF. The CDR3 bases are TGTGCCAGCAGTGACAGGGCCACTGGTAACTATGGCTACACCTTC.

V usage is TRBV5-6 and J usage is TRBJ1-5; possibly TRBD1 for D (6 bases). Trimming removed 0 bases at V and 2 bases at J, with 9 bases between. Germline lookup yields CDR1 SGHDT and CDR2 YYEEEE. The CDR3 contains 15 residues. CDR3 loop: CASSLVSGGNQPQHF. DNA of the CDR3: TGTGCCAGCAGCTTGGTGTCAGGGGGCAATCAGCCCCAGCATTTT.

The V and J genes are TRBV4-1 and TRBJ2-6; D uncertain. CDR3 size: 16 residues. Looked up from germline, CDR1 is MGHRA and CDR2 is YSYEKL. Trimming cost V 4 bases and J 1 base, with 11 bases left between them. The CDR3, as DNA: TGCGCCAGCAGCCGAGAGTGGGGTTCTGGGGCCAACGTCCTGACTTTC. As protein: CASSREWGSGANVLTF.

A few counts support this clone. The chain carries TRBV18 and TRBJ1-5; TRBD1 matches 7 bases. Per germline, CDR1 KGHSH and CDR2 LQKENI. Trimming removed 5 bases from V and 4 bases from J; junction bases left unmatched: 5. The CDR3 is made up of 14 amino acids. The CDR3 coding sequence is TGTGCCAGCTCAACCCAGACAGGGAATCAGCCCCAGCATTTT. Residues: CASSTQTGNQPQHF. Complete variable domain (other parts from reference TRBV18 and TRBJ1-5): NAGVMQNPRHLVRRRGQEARLRCSPMKGHSHVYWYRQLPEEGLKFMVYLQKENIIDESGMPKERFSAEFPKEGPSILRIQQVVRGDSAAYFCASSTQTGNQPQHFGDGTRLSIL.

The chain uses TRBV6-5 and TRBJ2-3; tentative D call: TRBD1 (6 bases). Trimming removed 6 bases at V and 5 bases at J, with 9 bases between. The germline V gene has CDR1 MNHEY and CDR2 SVGAGI. The CDR3 has 12 amino acids. The CDR3 reads CASSNRVDTQYF. DNA for the CDR3: TGTGCCAGCAGCAACAGGGTAGATACGCAGTATTTT.

DNA of the CDR3: TGTGCCAGCAGCGTTTACTGGACCTCTGGAAACACCATATATTTT. It is translated as CASSVYWTSGNTIYF. This chain connects TRBV9 to TRBJ1-3; D call uncertain. This CDR3 has 15 residues. Trimming took 2 bases from V and 0 from J, leaving 9 bases between them. Germline values: CDR1 SGDLS, CDR2 YYNGEE.

This clone appeared a few times. The genes are TRBV29-1 and TRBJ2-5, with 8 nucleotides matching TRBD1. Looked up from germline, CDR1 is SQVTM and CDR2 is ANQGSEA. The V and J ends lost 7 bases and 5 bases, in that order; junction bases with no gene match: 6. The CDR3 is 12 residues long. As DNA, the CDR3 is TGCAGCGCAGGACAGGGAGTTGAGACCCAGTACTTC. The encoded protein is CSAGQGVETQYF.

The chain joins TRBV29-1 to TRBJ2-5; D gene ambiguous. Trimming cost V 7 bases and J 5 bases, with 11 bases left between them. Germline values: CDR1 SQVTM, CDR2 ANQGSEA. CDR3 length: 11 amino acids. The CDR3 nucleotides read TGCAGCGGCGACTTCGGCGAGACCCAGTACTTC. As protein: CSGDFGETQYF.

CDR3 sequence: CASSLSREQYF. The DNA for the CDR3 is TGTGCCAGCAGCTTATCCCGCGAGCAGTACTTC. The chain has TRBV13 and TRBJ2-7; D not resolved. Looked up from germline, CDR1 is PRHDT and CDR2 is FYEKMQ (reference sequence). There are 11 residues in the CDR3. Trimming shortened V by 2 bases and J by 6 bases, and 5 bases separated the two germline ends.

The CDR3 sequence is CASSQDSYEQYF. CDR3 DNA sequence: TGTGCCAGCAGCCAGGACAGCTACGAGCAGTACTTC. This rearrangement joins TRBV7-9 to TRBJ2-7; TRBD1 is a possible D gene (6 bases). Germline V gene data show CDR1 as SEHNR and CDR2 as FQNEAQ (reference sequence). V shed 5 bases and J shed 3 bases, with 8 bases lying between them. CDR3 length: 12 amino acids.

The chain is built from TRBV30 and TRBJ2-5; no reliable D call. V lost 3 bases and J lost 5, with 13 bases in between. This CDR3 has 13 residues. Germline lookup yields CDR1 GTSNPN and CDR2 SVGIG (reference sequence). As DNA, the CDR3 is TGTGCCTGGAGCAGCTCACTGACGGAGACCCAGTACTTC. The encoded protein is CAWSSSLTETQYF.

This chain uses TRBV28 with TRBJ2-7; 8 nucleotides match TRBD1. In germline, CDR1 is MDHEN, CDR2 SYDVKM. J lost 4 bases, V lost 5 bases, and 7 bases had no gene match. The CDR3 length is 14 residues. The CDR3 sequence is CASSMDREFYEQYF. The CDR3 nucleotides are TGTGCCAGCAGTATGGACAGGGAGTTTTACGAGCAGTACTTC.

The rearrangement joins TRBV4-2 to TRBJ2-5; possible D gene TRBD2, 6 bases. The germline V gene has CDR1 LGHNA and CDR2 YNFKEQ. CDR3 length: 15 amino acids. The V end lost 1 base, the J end lost 5 bases, and 14 bases lay between the germline ends. For the CDR3, the DNA is TGTGCCAGCAGCCAAGGGGCGGGGAATAGGGAGACCCAGTACTTC. Amino acid sequence: CASSQGAGNRETQYF.

DNA of the CDR3: TGTGCCAGCAGCTTATTGGGGCCGGGGGCCTACAATGAGCAGTTCTTC. This codes for CASSLLGPGAYNEQFF. This rearrangement joins TRBV11-2 to TRBJ2-1; TRBD2 might be the D (6 bases). The CDR3 runs 16 residues. Trimming left V 2 bases short and J 2 bases short, with 13 bases between. Germline V lookup: CDR1 SGHAT, CDR2 FQNNGV. Based on the CDR3 plus reference TRBV11-2 and TRBJ2-1, the full variable domain is EAGVAQSPRYKIIEKRQSVAFWCNPISGHATLYWYQQILGQGPKLLIQFQNNGVVDDSQLPKDRFSAERLKGVDSTLKIQPAKLEDSAVYLCASSLLGPGAYNEQFFGPGTRLTVL.

This chain joins TRBV9 and TRBJ1-1; no reliable D call. V lost 3 bases and J 3 bases, leaving 9 bases between the germline ends. Germline CDR1 SGDLS, CDR2 YYNGEE. The length of the CDR3 is 13 residues. CDR3 in DNA: TGTGCCAGCAGCGCCAGTCTTTACACTGAAGCTTTCTTT. Translated, it gives CASSASLYTEAFF. Looking up the rest from reference TRBV9 and TRBJ1-1 gives the full variable domain: DSGVTQTPKHLITATGQRVTLRCSPRSGDLSVYWYQQSLDQGLQFLIQYYNGEERAKGNILERFSAQQFPDLHSELNLSSLELGDSALYFCASSASLYTEAFFGQGTRLTVV.

The rearrangement uses TRBV6-5 and TRBJ1-1; 8 bases are a match to TRBD1. The CDR3 covers 14 residues. CDR1 and CDR2 from the germline V gene are MNHEY and SVGAGI. After removal of 6 bases from V and 5 bases from J, the junction contained 8 bases not matched to a gene. CDR3 DNA sequence: TGTGCCAGCAGCGACAGGGGAGGGTGGACTGAAGCTTTCTTT. Translated, it gives CASSDRGGWTEAFF.

The genes are TRBV28 and TRBJ2-5; 10 nucleotides line up with TRBD2. CDR1 is MDHEN, CDR2 SYDVKM, per germline. This CDR3 comprises 17 residues. V shed 1 base, J shed 4 bases, and the junction held 9 bases outside the gene matches. CDR3 in amino acids: CASSLFRLAGPPETQYF. The CDR3 DNA follows: TGTGCCAGCAGTTTATTCCGACTAGCGGGCCCCCCAGAGACCCAGTACTTC.